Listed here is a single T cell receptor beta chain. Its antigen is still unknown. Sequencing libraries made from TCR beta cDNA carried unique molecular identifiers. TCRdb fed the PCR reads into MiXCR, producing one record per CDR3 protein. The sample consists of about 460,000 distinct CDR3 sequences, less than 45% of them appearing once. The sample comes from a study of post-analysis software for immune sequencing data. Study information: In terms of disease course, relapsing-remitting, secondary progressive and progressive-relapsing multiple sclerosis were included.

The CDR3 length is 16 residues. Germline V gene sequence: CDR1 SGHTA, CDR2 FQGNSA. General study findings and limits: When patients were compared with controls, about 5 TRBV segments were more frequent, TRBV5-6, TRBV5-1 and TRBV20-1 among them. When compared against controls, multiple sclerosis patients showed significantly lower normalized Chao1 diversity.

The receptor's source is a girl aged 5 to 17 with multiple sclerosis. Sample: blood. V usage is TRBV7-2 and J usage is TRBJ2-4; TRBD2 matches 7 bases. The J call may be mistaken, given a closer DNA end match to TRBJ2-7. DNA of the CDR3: TGTGCCAGCAGCTTAGGTTTGGGCGGGAGTTGGTACGAGCAGTACTTC. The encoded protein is CASSLGLGGSWYEQYF.